The source of this T cell receptor beta chain is a study of CD4+ T cells in melanoma. Study-level findings and limits: CD8+ T cell, macrophage and B cell function reportedly correlated with neoantigen-specific CD4+ T cells. Neoantigen-specific CD4+ T cells in melanoma reportedly had diverse differentiation states.

Assay: immunoSEQ multiplex PCR; the TCRdb copy retains only in-frame clones and omits some. The data hold 140,000 or so clones, with about 90% observed a single time. CDR1 is SGHNT, CDR2 YYREEE, per germline (reference sequence). This CDR3 is built from 15 residues. Trimming shortened V by 3 bases and J by 1 base, and 12 bases separated the two germline ends. Details on this clone: Its antigen is as yet unknown.

J is TRBJ2-3 and V is TRBV5-4; D not certain. This sequence was found in a human donor with melanoma. CDR3: CASSSKSDRTDTQYF. As DNA, the CDR3 is TGTGCCAGCAGCTCCAAAAGTGACCGCACAGATACGCAGTATTTT. Combining the CDR3 with reference TRBV5-4 and TRBJ2-3 gives the whole variable domain ETGVTQSPTHLIKTRGQQVTLRCSSQSGHNTVSWYQQALGQGPQFIFQYYREEENGRGNFPPRFSGLQFPNYSSELNVNALELDDSALYLCASSSKSDRTDTQYFGPGTRLTVL.